The 15 T cell receptor beta chains reported below all come from one sample, sequenced in a study of cytomegalovirus exposure and HLA in healthy donors. The PCR contained 60 Vbeta and 13 Jbeta primers. Only in-frame clones appear in the TCRdb table, and some are missing; sequencing was by immunoSEQ multiplex PCR. The table records 150,000 or so clones, around 84% of them present only once. Sequenced material: PBMCs. The origin of the receptors is a man in his forties or fifties in good health and CMV-seropositive.

The rearrangement links TRBV29-1 to TRBJ2-7; D remains unclear. Germline V lookup: CDR1 SQVTM, CDR2 ANQGSEA. V was shortened by 4 bases and J by 4 bases, with 11 bases between the two germline ends. CDR3 length: 12 residues. In DNA form, the CDR3 reads TGCAGCGTTGTACGCACAGAGTACGAGCAGTACTTC. Protein: CSVVRTEYEQYF.

This clone occurred many times. The chain is built from TRBV5-6 and TRBJ1-5, with D hard to call. With 1 base removed from V and 0 bases from J, the gap between germline ends came to 8 bases. CDR3 length: 15 residues. From germline, CDR1 is SGHDT and CDR2 YYEEEE. The CDR3 DNA follows: TGTGCCAGCAGCTTGTTCACTCTTAGCAATCAGCCCCAGCATTTT. Encoded protein: CASSLFTLSNQPQHF.

This clone has a handful of counts. The chain uses TRBV28 and TRBJ2-7; 11 positions agree with TRBD1. V dropped 7 bases and J dropped 4; count of bases not matched to a gene: 9. There are 15 residues in the CDR3. Germline CDR1 and CDR2: MDHEN and SYDVKM. The CDR3 region is CASTTAGDRGYEQYF. In DNA, the CDR3 is TGTGCCAGCACCACCGCGGGGGACAGGGGGTACGAGCAGTACTTC.

This clone was seen a handful of times. The chain is built from TRBV10-1 and TRBJ2-7; maybe TRBD1 (5 bases). Between the trimmed V and J ends, which lost 4 bases and 6 bases, there was a span of 13 bases. The germline V gene has CDR1 WNHNN and CDR2 SYGVQD (reference sequence). The length of the CDR3 is 13 residues. CDR3 amino acids: CASSATELSEQYF. CDR3 DNA sequence: TGCGCCAGCAGTGCGACAGAGTTAAGCGAGCAGTACTTC.

The chain links TRBV12-2 to TRBJ1-5; TRBD1 is taken as the D call from the table, unchecked against the DNA. TRBV12-2 is given as a pseudogene. CDR3 length: 14 amino acids. The DNA for the CDR3 is TGTGCAAGATGGAACAGGGGGAGCAATCAGCCCCAGCATTTT. Protein sequence: CARWNRGSNQPQHF.

J is TRBJ2-2 and V is TRBV4-1, with 7 bases fitting TRBD1. The trim removed 0 bases at V and 1 base at J, leaving 11 bases unmatched. The germline gives CDR1 MGHRA, CDR2 YSYEKL. The CDR3 contains 19 residues. CDR3 loop: CASSQDTLQRTGNTGELFF. For the CDR3, the DNA is TGCGCCAGCAGCCAAGATACTCTCCAACGGACAGGGAACACCGGGGAGCTGTTTTTT.

This clone came up once. The rearrangement joins TRBV28 to TRBJ1-2; no definite D call. The V end was cut by 4 bases, the J end by 5 bases, with 14 bases between. The length of the CDR3 is 14 residues. CDR1 is MDHEN, CDR2 SYDVKM, per germline. As DNA, the CDR3 is TGTGCCAGCAGTTCCCTCCCGGGTGATTATGGCTACACCTTC. Protein product: CASSSLPGDYGYTF.

This chain connects TRBV7-2 to TRBJ1-2; 7 nucleotides match TRBD1. Germline CDR1 is SGHTA and CDR2 is FQGNSA. Germline trimming cut 5 bases from V and 9 bases from J; bases unmatched to any gene: 9. CDR3 length: 13 amino acids. The chain's CDR3 is CASSPRNRGSYTF. Written as DNA, the CDR3 is TGTGCCAGCAGCCCCCGTAACAGGGGTAGCTACACCTTC.

V gene TRBV15 combines with J gene TRBJ2-5; D is perhaps TRBD1 (6 bases). Germline values: CDR1 LNHNV, CDR2 YYDKDF (reference sequence). Trimming left V 4 bases short and J 2 bases short, with 17 bases between. This CDR3 contains 16 residues. CDR3 loop: CATSTAQGYRQETQYF. The CDR3 bases are TGTGCCACCAGCACTGCACAGGGATATCGACAAGAGACCCAGTACTTC.

V usage is TRBV4-1 and J usage is TRBJ2-1; D perhaps matches TRBD2 (6 bases). Germline V lookup: CDR1 MGHRA, CDR2 YSYEKL. V was pared by 0 bases and J by 4 bases, with 10 bases between. The CDR3 has 15 residues. For the CDR3, the DNA is TGCGCCAGCAGCCAAGATAGCGGAGAATACAATGAGCAGTTCTTC. It is translated as CASSQDSGEYNEQFF.

This clone was recorded a few times. The chain joins TRBV6-1 to TRBJ2-7, with 7 nucleotides matching TRBD1. The junction had 4 bases not matched to a gene; V was cut back by 6 bases and J by 2 bases. CDR1 is MNHNS, CDR2 SASEGT, per germline. The CDR3 has 13 residues. The CDR3 here is CASRTGTAYEQYF. For the CDR3, the DNA is TGTGCCAGCAGGACCGGGACAGCCTACGAGCAGTACTTC.

The chain combines TRBV2 with TRBJ2-1; TRBD2 aligns across 11 bases. The V gene end was trimmed by 3 bases and the J gene end by 9 bases; junction bases not matched to a gene: 7. This CDR3 region has 15 residues. Germline V gene data show CDR1 as SNHLY and CDR2 as FYNNEI. CDR3 coding DNA: TGTGCCAGCAGTGATATGTCTAGCGGGAGGCGTGAGCAGTTCTTC. Its translation is CASSDMSSGRREQFF.

A few counts support this clone. This chain connects TRBV6-6 to TRBJ2-5, with a weak D call TRBD2 (5 bases). Trimming pared 7 bases from V and 5 bases from J, leaving 11 bases between. From germline, CDR1 is MNHNY and CDR2 SVGAGI (reference sequence). The length of the CDR3 is 12 residues. CDR3 DNA: TGTGCCAGCAAAACATCGGGGGAGACCCAGTACTTC. Translated, it gives CASKTSGETQYF.

V is TRBV27 and J is TRBJ2-4, with 7 nucleotides matching TRBD2. There are 14 residues in the CDR3. V was clipped by 3 bases and J by 9 bases; unmatched bases: 8. Germline V gene sequence: CDR1 MNHEY, CDR2 SMNVEV (reference sequence). CDR3: CASSFRGDLSIQYF. The CDR3, as DNA: TGTGCCAGCAGTTTTCGGGGGGACCTTTCCATTCAGTACTTC.

This chain uses TRBV6-5 with TRBJ1-2; D remains ambiguous. Germline V gives CDR1 MNHEY, CDR2 SVGAGI. With 5 bases removed from V and 3 bases from J, the gap between germline ends came to 10 bases. This CDR3 has 13 residues. The CDR3 region is CASSRGLDYGYTF. CDR3 nucleotide sequence: TGTGCCAGCAGTAGAGGACTCGACTATGGCTACACCTTC.